The present T cell receptor beta chain was sequenced within a study of CXCR3-negative and CXCR3-positive naive CD8 T cells. CDR3 length: 15 residues. Germline CDR1 and CDR2: SGHDN and FVKESK. Naive cells were sorted as CD45RO-, CCR7+, CD27+ and CD95-. UMI-labeled 5' RACE yielded the TRB cDNA libraries. TCRdb reanalyzed the 5' RACE reads and collapses them to one entry per CDR3 protein, without DNA. The ten top clones account for around 1.7%, within a sample of around 96,000 distinct CDR3 sequences. Notes on the study in general: CXCR3-positive naive cells carried more hydrophobic TRB CDR3s than CXCR3-negative naive cells did. Naive subsets were similarly diverse, while memory CD8+ repertoires were much less diverse. Memory cells differed in TRBV-TRBJ usage, but naive CXCR3-negative and CXCR3-positive cells had similar usage.

For this clonotype: Its antigen is unidentified.

The chain has TRBV14 and TRBJ2-2; without DNA, the TCRdb call of TRBD1 cannot be checked. The clonotype was recovered from a human donor in good health. Some clones in this sample may be carry-over from other donors' samples. The specimen was naive CXCR3- CD8+ T cells from blood. Documented subset: CD45RO-CCR7+CD27+CD95- naive CD8+ T cells lacking CXCR3 (TNR3-). CDR3 in amino acids: CASSQEDRGTGELFF.